The clone carrying this T cell receptor beta chain was recorded at least ten times. The data were obtained in a study of blood T cells in healthy people across ages. PCR was performed a second time for roughly 7 to 12 cycles using a sample-barcoded 5' primer and a J-beta primer mix. MiXCR, applied by TCRdb to the 5' RACE reads, yields one record per CDR3 protein. The top ten hold about a tenth of the sample, which has some 940,000 distinct CDR3 sequences, about 28% seen once. This sample also belongs to another study, concerning T cells of mothers and their children. That source adds: Donors comprised a few healthy Caucasian mothers plus their six children.

The specimen sequenced was blood. This sequence was found in a woman aged 40 to 50 in good health.

The CDR3 DNA is TGTGCCAGCAGTATGGCCTCTAGCGGGGGGGTTAATGAGCAGTTCTTC. It encodes CASSMASSGGVNEQFF. This chain links TRBV28 with TRBJ2-1; TRBD2 aligns across 12 bases. J gave up 7 bases and V 5 bases, and 9 bases lay outside the gene matches. The CDR3 totals 16 residues. Germline CDR1 MDHEN, CDR2 SYDVKM.